A selection of T cell receptor beta chains follows, all from one sample in a study of blood T cells in healthy people across ages. TCRdb reanalysed the 5' RACE reads using MiXCR and keeps one entry per CDR3 protein. The sample yields about 650,000 distinct CDR3 sequences, approximately 52% seen once. The sequenced material came from blood. The receptors derive from a woman older than 75 in good health. Both conserved end residues are part of each CDR3. Each record gives: CDR3 DNA, CDR3 protein, clone size, J gene, CDR3 length, D gene, V gene. The D gene is left open where the match is weak. Rows may omit the clone size; those that give it use once, few, many or a size class.

cdr3_nt: TGTACCAGCAGCCAAGATACCGCCATTGGGGCCAACGTCCTGACTTTC
cdr3_aa: CTSSQDTAIGANVLTF
clone_size: NA
j_call: TRBJ2-6
cdr3_length: 16
d_call: NA
v_call: TRBV4-2

cdr3_nt: TGTGCCATCAGGACTAATCATGGGCAGGGGGATGCCTATGAGCAGTACTTC
cdr3_aa: CAIRTNHGQGDAYEQYF
clone_size: once
j_call: TRBJ2-7
cdr3_length: 17
d_call: TRBD1
v_call: TRBV10-3

cdr3_nt: TGCGCCAGCAGGCCCCAAGAGAGCTCCTACAATGAGCAGTTCTTC
cdr3_aa: CASRPQESSYNEQFF
clone_size: few
j_call: TRBJ2-1
cdr3_length: 15
d_call: NA
v_call: TRBV5-1

cdr3_nt: TGTGCCAGCGGGCAATCACGGTCGAATAATGAGCAGTACTTC
cdr3_aa: CASGQSRSNNEQYF
clone_size: few
j_call: TRBJ2-5
cdr3_length: 14
d_call: NA
v_call: TRBV28

cdr3_nt: TGTGCCAGCAGCGCGGAGGGATCGAACACTGAAGCTTTCTTT
cdr3_aa: CASSAEGSNTEAFF
clone_size: NA
j_call: TRBJ1-1
cdr3_length: 14
d_call: NA
v_call: TRBV7-3

cdr3_nt: TGTGCCAGCAGTGATAGGGACAGGGGGAACCATGAGCAGTACTTC
cdr3_aa: CASSDRDRGNHEQYF
clone_size: NA
j_call: TRBJ2-5
cdr3_length: 15
d_call: TRBD1
v_call: TRBV2

cdr3_nt: TGCAGCGTGAAGGGGAACACGGACAGGGAGATCCCTAAAGACATTCAGTACTTC
cdr3_aa: CSVKGNTDREIPKDIQYF
clone_size: NA
j_call: TRBJ2-4
cdr3_length: 18
d_call: TRBD1
v_call: TRBV29-1

cdr3_nt: TGTGCCATCAGTTACGCAGGGAACACTGAAGCTTTCTTT
cdr3_aa: CAISYAGNTEAFF
clone_size: NA
j_call: TRBJ1-1
cdr3_length: 13
d_call: NA
v_call: TRBV10-3

cdr3_nt: TGTGCCACCAGCAGAGATGTGGGGACATTGGGTGAAAAACTGTTTTTT
cdr3_aa: CATSRDVGTLGEKLFF
clone_size: many
j_call: TRBJ1-4
cdr3_length: 16
d_call: NA
v_call: TRBV15

cdr3_nt: TGCAGCGTCGCAGGGATGTCAGGCTACGAGCAGTACTTC
cdr3_aa: CSVAGMSGYEQYF
clone_size: once
j_call: TRBJ2-7
cdr3_length: 13
d_call: NA
v_call: TRBV29-1

cdr3_nt: TGCAGTGCAGAGGGACAGGGGGCCTCTGGAAACACCATATATTTT
cdr3_aa: CSAEGQGASGNTIYF
clone_size: NA
j_call: TRBJ1-3
cdr3_length: 15
d_call: TRBD1
v_call: TRBV20-1

cdr3_nt: TGTGCCTCCCAGGGGGACACCTACGAGCAGTACTTC
cdr3_aa: CASQGDTYEQYF
clone_size: many
j_call: TRBJ2-7
cdr3_length: 12
d_call: TRBD1
v_call: TRBV24-1

cdr3_nt: TGCAGTGCTAGTGAGGGAAAAGACATTCAGTACTTC
cdr3_aa: CSASEGKDIQYF
clone_size: many
j_call: TRBJ2-4
cdr3_length: 12
d_call: NA
v_call: TRBV20-1

cdr3_nt: TGTGCCATCAGTGAGTCCTCCAGGACTAGCGGGAGTCGAACAGATACGCAGTATTTT
cdr3_aa: CAISESSRTSGSRTDTQYF
clone_size: many
j_call: TRBJ2-3
cdr3_length: 19
d_call: TRBD2
v_call: TRBV10-3

cdr3_nt: TGCGCCAGCAGCTTCGGAGGGCTGAACACCGGGGAGCTGTTTTTT
cdr3_aa: CASSFGGLNTGELFF
clone_size: NA
j_call: TRBJ2-2
cdr3_length: 15
d_call: NA
v_call: TRBV5-1

cdr3_nt: TGTGCCAGCAGCTTAGGGGACAGTGCCTACGAGCAGTACTTC
cdr3_aa: CASSLGDSAYEQYF
clone_size: many
j_call: TRBJ2-7
cdr3_length: 14
d_call: TRBD1
v_call: TRBV7-2

cdr3_nt: TGCGCCAGCAGCTCGGACCGGGACGACTCCTACGAGCAGTACTTC
cdr3_aa: CASSSDRDDSYEQYF
clone_size: NA
j_call: TRBJ2-7
cdr3_length: 15
d_call: NA
v_call: TRBV5-1

cdr3_nt: TGTGCCATCAGTGGTGGCATTATAGATACGCAGTATTTT
cdr3_aa: CAISGGIIDTQYF
clone_size: NA
j_call: TRBJ2-3
cdr3_length: 13
d_call: NA
v_call: TRBV10-3

cdr3_nt: TGTGCCAGCAGTAGAATGAGCTCCTATAATTCACCCCTCCACTTT
cdr3_aa: CASSRMSSYNSPLHF
clone_size: NA
j_call: TRBJ1-6
cdr3_length: 15
d_call: NA
v_call: TRBV6-5

cdr3_nt: TGCAGCGTTTCCGGGACAGGGTTGTATAATGAAAAACTGTTTTTT
cdr3_aa: CSVSGTGLYNEKLFF
clone_size: NA
j_call: TRBJ1-4
cdr3_length: 15
d_call: TRBD1
v_call: TRBV29-1

cdr3_nt: TGTGCCAGCAGTTACTCGGCTATCGGAGATACGCAGTATTTT
cdr3_aa: CASSYSAIGDTQYF
clone_size: few
j_call: TRBJ2-3
cdr3_length: 14
d_call: NA
v_call: TRBV6-6

cdr3_nt: TGTGCCAGCAGCCAAGAAACAGAGGGAGGAGAGACCCAGTACTTC
cdr3_aa: CASSQETEGGETQYF
clone_size: NA
j_call: TRBJ2-5
cdr3_length: 15
d_call: NA
v_call: TRBV3-1

cdr3_nt: TGTGCCAGCAGGCTAGGGGGAAACGGCAATCAGCCCCAGCATTTT
cdr3_aa: CASRLGGNGNQPQHF
clone_size: once
j_call: TRBJ1-5
cdr3_length: 15
d_call: NA
v_call: TRBV12-3/TRBV12-4

cdr3_nt: TGTGCCAGCAGCCCAGACGGGAGAGGCACAGATACGCAGTATTTT
cdr3_aa: CASSPDGRGTDTQYF
clone_size: NA
j_call: TRBJ2-3
cdr3_length: 15
d_call: NA
v_call: TRBV7-2

cdr3_nt: TGCGCCAGCAGCCCGTTATCGGGGACTAGGGTCTCAGATACGCAGTATTTT
cdr3_aa: CASSPLSGTRVSDTQYF
clone_size: NA
j_call: TRBJ2-3
cdr3_length: 17
d_call: TRBD2
v_call: TRBV5-1

cdr3_nt: TGCGCCAGCAGCTTAGGGGGAGCTGGGGCCAACGTCCTGACTTTC
cdr3_aa: CASSLGGAGANVLTF
clone_size: many
j_call: TRBJ2-6
cdr3_length: 15
d_call: NA
v_call: TRBV5-1

cdr3_nt: TGCGCCAGCAGCCAAGATCTAGCGTTAGCCAAAAACATTCAGTACTTC
cdr3_aa: CASSQDLALAKNIQYF
clone_size: NA
j_call: TRBJ2-4
cdr3_length: 16
d_call: NA
v_call: TRBV4-3

cdr3_nt: TGCGCCAGCAGCCCGAACACAGGGGGCAGTCAGCCCCAGCATTTT
cdr3_aa: CASSPNTGGSQPQHF
clone_size: NA
j_call: TRBJ1-5
cdr3_length: 15
d_call: TRBD1
v_call: TRBV4-3

cdr3_nt: TGTGCCAGCAGCTTCAGGGGCGGGGTGGGTAATGAGCAGTTCTTC
cdr3_aa: CASSFRGGVGNEQFF
clone_size: few
j_call: TRBJ2-1
cdr3_length: 15
d_call: NA
v_call: TRBV5-6

cdr3_nt: TGTGCCAGCAGTGTAATAGCGGAAGAGACCCAGTACTTC
cdr3_aa: CASSVIAEETQYF
clone_size: NA
j_call: TRBJ2-5
cdr3_length: 13
d_call: NA
v_call: TRBV12-3/TRBV12-4

cdr3_nt: TGCGCCAGCAGCCAACCGGGGGGGCGCGACTATGGCTACACCTTC
cdr3_aa: CASSQPGGRDYGYTF
clone_size: NA
j_call: TRBJ1-2
cdr3_length: 15
d_call: NA
v_call: TRBV4-3

cdr3_nt: TGTGCCAGCAGCGTAGATAGTGGGGCACTCGCAGAGACCCAGTACTTC
cdr3_aa: CASSVDSGALAETQYF
clone_size: NA
j_call: TRBJ2-5
cdr3_length: 16
d_call: NA
v_call: TRBV9

cdr3_nt: TGCAGTGCTAGAGTAGCGGGAGTTGGCTACGAGCAGTACTTC
cdr3_aa: CSARVAGVGYEQYF
clone_size: many
j_call: TRBJ2-7
cdr3_length: 14
d_call: TRBD2
v_call: TRBV20-1

cdr3_nt: TGTGCCAACACGCCTTCCCAGGGGTTGGACACTGAAGCTTTCTTT
cdr3_aa: CANTPSQGLDTEAFF
clone_size: NA
j_call: TRBJ1-1
cdr3_length: 15
d_call: NA
v_call: TRBV9

cdr3_nt: TGTGCCAGCAGCTTGACAGCTAAAACCCCTAACTATGGCTACACCTTC
cdr3_aa: CASSLTAKTPNYGYTF
clone_size: few
j_call: TRBJ1-2
cdr3_length: 16
d_call: NA
v_call: TRBV7-9

cdr3_nt: TGCAGTGCTAGAGTGGGCCCTCCGGGGGAAAAACTGTTTTTT
cdr3_aa: CSARVGPPGEKLFF
clone_size: few
j_call: TRBJ1-4
cdr3_length: 14
d_call: NA
v_call: TRBV20-1

cdr3_nt: TGTGCCAGCAGTCCGGGAGAACAGGGCTTCACAGATACGCAGTATTTT
cdr3_aa: CASSPGEQGFTDTQYF
clone_size: many
j_call: TRBJ2-3
cdr3_length: 16
d_call: NA
v_call: TRBV27

cdr3_nt: TGTGCCAGCCGTGGGACAGTTGGTCCAGATACGCAGTATTTT
cdr3_aa: CASRGTVGPDTQYF
clone_size: NA
j_call: TRBJ2-3
cdr3_length: 14
d_call: TRBD1
v_call: TRBV7-9

cdr3_nt: TGTGCCAGCAGTGTTCAGGGGGCAAACACTGAAGCTTTCTTT
cdr3_aa: CASSVQGANTEAFF
clone_size: NA
j_call: TRBJ1-1
cdr3_length: 14
d_call: TRBD1
v_call: TRBV6-2/TRBV6-3

cdr3_nt: TGTGCCAGCAGTCTGGACAGGAGTGGCACTGAAGCTTTCTTT
cdr3_aa: CASSLDRSGTEAFF
clone_size: many
j_call: TRBJ1-1
cdr3_length: 14
d_call: TRBD1
v_call: TRBV12-3/TRBV12-4

cdr3_nt: TGTGCCAGCAGCTTGGATTTGGGACAGGGTTATACTGAAGCTTTCTTT
cdr3_aa: CASSLDLGQGYTEAFF
clone_size: NA
j_call: TRBJ1-1
cdr3_length: 16
d_call: TRBD1
v_call: TRBV5-8

cdr3_nt: TGCGCCAGCAGCTTGGTTTGGCCGGCCCCTAATGAAAAACTGTTTTTT
cdr3_aa: CASSLVWPAPNEKLFF
clone_size: few
j_call: TRBJ1-4
cdr3_length: 16
d_call: NA
v_call: TRBV5-1